What follows are 28 T cell receptor beta chains derived from one specimen sequenced in a study of blood T cell repertoires in COVID-19 (TCRdb year 2020). The library was prepared using the immunoSEQ multiplex PCR assay. TCRdb obtained this table from immuneACCESS and retained in-frame rearrangements with V and J assigned. These tables miss some clones; where compared with another copy, unresolved V genes account for less than half of the shortfall, and the remainder is unexplained. This sample holds about 90,000 clones; 81% were observed only once. The top ten clones comprise 25% of the sample. The sample consisted of peripheral blood. The receptors here all came from an elderly man with active or convalescent COVID-19.

V is TRBV6-5 and J is TRBJ2-1; 8 bases are shared with TRBD2. The J segment lost 6 bases and the V segment lost 6 bases, leaving 7 bases of the junction unmatched. The CDR3 runs to 14 residues. Germline-derived CDR1 and CDR2 are MNHEY and SVGAGI. The DNA for the CDR3 is TGTGCCAGCAGGAACGGGGGGGCGCTCAATGAGCAGTTCTTC. It codes for CASRNGGALNEQFF.

This rearrangement joins TRBV15 to TRBJ1-3, with a possible D match to TRBD1 (6 bases). The V end lost 5 bases, the J end lost 0 bases, and 20 bases lay between the germline ends. Germline values: CDR1 LNHNV, CDR2 YYDKDF (reference sequence). The CDR3 sequence is 18 residues long. The CDR3 DNA is TGTGCCACCAGCCCCAACAGGGTTCTAACACTCTCTGGAAACACCATATATTTT. This sequence encodes CATSPNRVLTLSGNTIYF.

V and J are TRBV11-2 and TRBJ2-7; maybe TRBD1 (6 bases). V lost 0 bases and J lost 4, with 16 bases in between. The CDR3 is 16 residues long. CDR1 and CDR2 from the germline V gene are SGHAT and FQNNGV. CDR3 nucleotide sequence: TGTGCCAGCAGCTTAGACGGTAGGGGGTTCTTGTACGAGCAGTACTTC. Translating gives CASSLDGRGFLYEQYF.

This clone was counted between two and nine times. The chain joins TRBV9 to TRBJ1-3, with D unresolved. Germline CDR1 SGDLS, CDR2 YYNGEE. This CDR3 has 14 amino acids. V dropped 0 bases and J dropped 0 bases, with 4 bases sitting between them. The CDR3 DNA reads TGTGCCAGCAGCGTAGCAATCTCTGGAAACACCATATATTTT. Its translation: CASSVAISGNTIYF.

The V and J genes are TRBV24-1 and TRBJ2-5; TRBD2 might be the D (6 bases). CDR3 length: 15 residues. Per germline, CDR1 KGHDR and CDR2 SFDVKD. The V and J ends lost 5 bases and 5 bases respectively, with 17 bases between them. The CDR3 reads CATSAPGTRAETQYF. Here the CDR3 DNA reads TGTGCCACCAGTGCCCCCGGGACTCGCGCGGAGACCCAGTACTTC.

J is TRBJ1-4 and V is TRBV6-5, with a possible D match to TRBD1 (6 bases). This CDR3 is 14 amino acids long. Trimming took 7 bases from V and 1 from J, leaving 10 bases between them. Per germline, CDR1 MNHEY and CDR2 SVGAGI. This CDR3 reads CASNGQRTNEKLFF. The CDR3 region has the DNA TGTGCCAGCAACGGACAGCGAACTAATGAAAAACTGTTTTTT.

V is TRBV1 and J is TRBJ1-4. TRBV1 is given as a pseudogene. This CDR3 is built from 14 residues. CDR3 DNA sequence: TGCACCAGCAGCCAGCTGTCGCGGGGGGAAAAACTGTTTTTT. Protein sequence: CTSSQLSRGEKLFF.

The rearrangement uses TRBV10-3 and TRBJ2-7, with TRBD2 matching 12 bases. The CDR3 totals 13 residues. Trimming cost V 9 bases and J 6 bases; bases outside gene matches: 6. CDR1 is ENHRY, CDR2 SYGVKD, per germline. The CDR3 sequence is CAITLLAGGEQYF. The CDR3, as DNA: TGTGCCATTACCTTACTAGCGGGGGGCGAGCAGTACTTC.

The V and J genes are TRBV5-4 and TRBJ2-3; a possible D gene is TRBD2 (6 bases). The ends were cut back, 4 bases at V and 2 bases at J, with 11 bases in the middle. The germline V gene encodes CDR1 SGHNT and CDR2 YYREEE (reference sequence). The CDR3 totals 14 residues. The CDR3 loop reads CASSRGTYTDTQYF. CDR3 DNA sequence: TGTGCCAGCAGCCGGGGGACGTACACAGATACGCAGTATTTT.

A single count supports this clone. The V gene is TRBV6-4, the J gene TRBJ2-3; no definite D call. Germline CDR1 reads MRHNA; CDR2 reads SNTAGT. V was clipped by 0 bases and J by 2 bases, with 9 bases between them. This CDR3 has 15 residues. The CDR3 loop reads CASSDSAGFTDTQYF. The CDR3 nucleotides are TGTGCCAGCAGTGACTCGGCAGGTTTCACAGATACGCAGTATTTT.

The chain couples TRBV19 to TRBJ1-2; D perhaps matches TRBD1 (6 bases). Germline V CDR1 and CDR2: LNHDA, SQIVND (reference sequence). With 0 bases removed from V and 8 bases from J, the gap between germline ends came to 19 bases. The CDR3 totals 16 residues. The CDR3 DNA follows: TGTGCCAGTAGTATAGATCTCGGCAGGGGAGTATACGGCTACACCTTC. Amino acid sequence: CASSIDLGRGVYGYTF.

The table lists this clone with a count of one. The chain recombines TRBV6-2 or TRBV6-3 with TRBJ1-2; D gene ambiguous. V lost 0 bases and J lost 1, with 15 bases in between. Germline CDR1 reads MNHEY; CDR2 reads SVGEGT. The CDR3 spans 17 residues. CDR3 sequence (DNA): TGTGCCAGCAGTTACTCCTTCTGGTCGGGATTTAACTATGGCTACACCTTC. This sequence encodes CASSYSFWSGFNYGYTF.

The chain combines TRBV28 with TRBJ2-7; 9 bases match TRBD1. Germline CDR1 MDHEN, CDR2 SYDVKM. V was clipped by 6 bases and J by 5 bases; unmatched bases: 14. The CDR3 consists of 16 residues. The CDR3 sequence: CASSPTTGTGRNEQYF. CDR3 DNA sequence: TGTGCCAGCAGCCCAACCACCGGGACAGGGAGGAACGAGCAGTACTTC.

J is TRBJ2-7 and V is TRBV2, with 8 positions matching TRBD1. The CDR3 length is 15 residues. Germline V gene sequence: CDR1 SNHLY, CDR2 FYNNEI. J gave up 2 bases and V 6 bases, and 9 bases lay outside the gene matches. For the CDR3, the DNA is TGTGCCAGCAGGCGGGACAGGTTTAACACCTACGAGCAGTACTTC. This sequence encodes CASRRDRFNTYEQYF.

CDR3 in amino acids: CASSSRRWEGYEQYF. The CDR3 nucleotides are TGTGCCAGCAGCTCCCGGCGGTGGGAGGGGTATGAGCAGTACTTC. The chain joins TRBV7-2 to TRBJ2-7; 7 bases align to TRBD2. After removal of 4 bases from V and 7 bases from J, the junction contained 13 bases not matched to a gene. CDR1 is SGHTA, CDR2 FQGNSA, per germline. This CDR3 spans 15 amino acids. The variable domain in full, completed from reference TRBV7-2 and TRBJ2-7, reads GAGVSQSPSNKVTEKGKDVELRCDPISGHTALYWYRQSLGQGLEFLIYFQGNSAPDKSGLPSDRFSAERTGGSVSTLTIQRTQQEDSAVYLCASSSRRWEGYEQYFGPGTRLTVT.

CDR3 amino acids: CASSTGLPNYGYTF. The CDR3 nucleotides read TGTGCCAGCAGCACAGGCCTACCTAACTATGGCTACACCTTC. The rearrangement links TRBV5-6 to TRBJ1-2; D may be TRBD1 (5 bases). The germline CDR1 and CDR2 sequences are SGHDT and YYEEEE. Trimming left V 4 bases short and J 0 bases short, with 10 bases between. This CDR3 comprises 14 residues.

This clone was counted ten times or more. The chain recombines TRBV5-6 with TRBJ2-7; D is uncertain. Looked up from germline, CDR1 is SGHDT and CDR2 is YYEEEE. The V gene lost 4 bases and the J gene lost 1 base, with 9 bases spanning the gap. This CDR3 region has 13 residues. The CDR3 region has the DNA TGTGCCAGCAGCCCCGGGTATTCCTACGAGCAGTACTTC. This translates into CASSPGYSYEQYF.

The V gene is TRBV19, the J gene TRBJ1-2; the match to TRBD1 covers 12 bases. Losses at the gene ends were 6 bases for V and 8 bases for J; bases not matched to a gene: 7. Germline V gives CDR1 LNHDA, CDR2 SQIVND (reference sequence). The CDR3 has 14 residues. Here the CDR3 DNA reads TGTGCCAGTAGCCAGGGACAGGGGGCGGAGGGCTACACCTTC. Translation: CASSQGQGAEGYTF.

The chain links TRBV7-2 to TRBJ2-5, with 9 bases that match TRBD2. Germline assignment: CDR1 SGHTA and CDR2 FQGNSA. V lost 2 bases and J lost 5; bases outside the gene matches: 9. The CDR3 is 16 amino acids. DNA of the CDR3: TGTGCCAGCAGCTTATGGGGGCGGGGGGGCCGCGAGACCCAGTACTTC. Protein: CASSLWGRGGRETQYF.

The gene calls are TRBV28 and TRBJ1-6, with TRBD1 as a possible D gene (6 bases). Germline CDR1 reads MDHEN; CDR2 reads SYDVKM. V lost 11 bases and J 0 bases, leaving 14 bases between the germline ends. The CDR3 is made up of 15 amino acids. CDR3 amino acids: CALRQGSSYNSPLHF. The CDR3 region has the DNA TGTGCCCTCCGGCAGGGGAGCTCCTATAATTCACCCCTCCACTTT.

This chain's CDR3 is CASSQSPLPGNTIYF. DNA for the CDR3: TGTGCCAGCAGCCAATCACCACTCCCTGGAAACACCATATATTTT. The chain uses TRBV3-1 (or the pseudogene TRBV3-2) and TRBJ1-3; no definite D call. Trimming left V 2 bases short and J 2 bases short, with 10 bases between. CDR1 and CDR2 (germline): LGHDT, YNNKEL (reference sequence). The CDR3 consists of 15 residues.

For the CDR3, the DNA is TGCGCCAGCAGCCGAACAGGGGTTTCTAACTATGGCTACACCTTC. Translation: CASSRTGVSNYGYTF. The J gene is TRBJ1-2, the V gene TRBV4-3; 7 bases are a match to TRBD1. The CDR3 has 15 residues. Germline lookup yields CDR1 LGHNA and CDR2 YSLEER. V was pared by 4 bases and J by 0 bases, with 5 bases of the junction left unmatched.

The genes are TRBV29-1 and TRBJ2-5, with TRBD1 identical over 10 bases. In germline, CDR1 is SQVTM, CDR2 ANQGSEA. The CDR3 is 13 residues long. The junction had 5 bases not matched to a gene; V was cut back by 6 bases and J by 4 bases. The CDR3 loop reads CSVRQGAGETQYF. CDR3 sequence (DNA): TGCAGCGTCAGACAGGGGGCGGGAGAGACCCAGTACTTC.

This clone was counted a single time. V is TRBV18 and J is TRBJ1-2; TRBD1 aligns across 8 bases. This CDR3 has 13 amino acids. With 6 bases clipped from V and 6 bases from J, the junction kept 6 bases outside the gene matches. Germline V gives CDR1 KGHSH, CDR2 LQKENI. CDR3 in amino acids: CASSTAGGDGYTF. Written as DNA, the CDR3 is TGTGCCAGCTCCACAGCAGGGGGCGATGGCTACACCTTC.

The gene calls are TRBV6-8 and TRBJ1-2, with D possibly TRBD1 on 6 matching bases. The V end was cut by 6 bases, the J end by 8 bases, with 31 bases between. This CDR3 has 18 amino acids. Germline V lookup: CDR1 MNHGY, CDR2 SAAAGT. For the CDR3, the DNA is TGTGCCAGCAGACCCGACAGGCGCGCCGTCCCTGGGTCCGCAGGCTACACCTTC. Encoded protein: CASRPDRRAVPGSAGYTF.

J is TRBJ1-3 and V is TRBV6-6, with 8 bases aligning to TRBD1. Germline V gene data show CDR1 as MNHNY and CDR2 as SVGAGI (reference sequence). After removal of 7 bases from V and 4 bases from J, the junction contained 9 bases not matched to a gene. The CDR3 is made up of 15 amino acids. For the CDR3, the DNA is TGTGCCAGCATACAAACAGGGGGTTACGGAAACACCATATATTTT. Its protein is CASIQTGGYGNTIYF.

The genes are TRBV6-5 and TRBJ1-4; D is ambiguous. Per the germline V gene, CDR1 is MNHEY and CDR2 is SVGAGI. This CDR3 region has 15 residues. Trimming took off 8 bases at V and 8 bases at J, with 21 bases between the two ends. The CDR3 sequence: CASRLTVGSREKLFF. CDR3 bases: TGTGCCAGCCGGTTGACCGTCGGGTCGAGAGAAAAACTGTTTTTT.

The rearrangement joins TRBV4-1 to TRBJ2-1, with 8 bases aligning to TRBD2. CDR3 length: 18 residues. Germline V lookup: CDR1 MGHRA, CDR2 YSYEKL. The trim removed 0 bases at V and 4 bases at J, leaving 11 bases unmatched. For the CDR3, the DNA is TGCGCCAGCAGCCAAGACCCCCACGGGACTAGAACATACAATGAGCAGTTCTTC. Residues: CASSQDPHGTRTYNEQFF.